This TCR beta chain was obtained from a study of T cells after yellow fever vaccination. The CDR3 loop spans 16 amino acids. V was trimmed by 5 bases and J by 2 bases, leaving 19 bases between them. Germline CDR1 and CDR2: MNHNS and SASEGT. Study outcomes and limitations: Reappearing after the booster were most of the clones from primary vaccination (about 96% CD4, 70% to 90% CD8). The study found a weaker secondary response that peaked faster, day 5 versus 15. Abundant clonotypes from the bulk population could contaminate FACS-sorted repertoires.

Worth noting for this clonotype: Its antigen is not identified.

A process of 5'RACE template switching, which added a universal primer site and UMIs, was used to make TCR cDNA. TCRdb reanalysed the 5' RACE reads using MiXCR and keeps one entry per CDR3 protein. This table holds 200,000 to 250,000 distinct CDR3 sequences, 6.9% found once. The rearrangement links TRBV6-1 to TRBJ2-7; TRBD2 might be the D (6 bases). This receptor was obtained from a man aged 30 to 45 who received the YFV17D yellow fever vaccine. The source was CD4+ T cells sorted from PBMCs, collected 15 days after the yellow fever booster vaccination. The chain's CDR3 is CASSPPPVWGAYEQYF. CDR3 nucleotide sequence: TGTGCCAGCAGTCCCCCGCCCGTATGGGGGGCCTACGAGCAGTACTTC.